This T cell receptor (beta chain) was found in a study of cytomegalovirus exposure and HLA in healthy donors (dated by TCRdb to about 2017). General notes on the study: According to a later analysis, the roughly 120 validation repertoires were produced on the same platform as the roughly 720 repertoires of the first cohort. The aim of the study was to test whether cataloging public T cell receptors could identify signatures of past pathogen exposure. In addition to the first cohort of roughly 700 subjects, a separate validation cohort of approximately 130 different subjects was used. To predict cytomegalovirus infection status, the study combined high-throughput TCR immunosequencing, statistical association of individual TCRs with disease status, and machine learning.

Library preparation used the immunoSEQ multiplex PCR assay. Per the original workflow: A statistical classification framework was built for diagnosing cytomegalovirus status from the catalog of TCR beta chain sequences. This immuneACCESS table, as held by TCRdb, lists in-frame sequences with V and J called but not all clones. Of the missing ones, under half trace to an unresolved V gene in checked studies; the others have no known cause. The DNA gave D and trimming, while V, J and clone size come from that table. The sample table records about 60,000 clones; approximately 96% of these occur just once. The top ten clonotypes cover around 0.9% of the sample. What the study reported, not specific to this receptor: Most TCR sequences were seen in very few donors, while some public TCRs were found in many individuals. In the study, around 160 TCR beta chains were listed as associated with cytomegalovirus. Of the cluster scores, 94% were above 0 in a later analysis, which found that TCRs clustered in the first cohort also tended to co-occur in the 95 to 150 validation repertoires. The authors suggested that the approach could potentially be generalized to other disease states and immunological phenotypes. Cytomegalovirus status was reported to be diagnosed by the classifier with high specificity and sensitivity in both the original and validation cohorts. In vitro tests confirmed that a few of the cytomegalovirus-associated TCR beta chains recognize cytomegalovirus antigens. All 120 or so repertoires were used to score co-occurrence in the validation cohort in a later analysis, because that analysis had no HLA typing for the cohort.

Here V drops 5 bases and J drops 8 bases, and the junction holds 5 bases not matched to any gene. From the germline V gene (reference sequence), CDR1 is SGHAT and CDR2 is FQDESV. The CDR3 runs 14 amino acids, cysteine and phenylalanine included. The entry retains the CDR3 DNA only, 42 bases that are in frame from base 1. Concerning this clone: The antigen this receptor binds is unknown. No base qualities exist here, and no much larger clone lies one base off it.

Separate from the approximately 670-subject first cohort, the validation cohort of 95 to 150 subjects was the group to which the donors belonged. Sequenced material: PBMCs. The clonotype originates from a man between 18 and 29 years old in good health and CMV-seronegative. Recombination linked TRBV11-1 to TRBJ2-1; TRBD2 matches 11 bases in the middle. At the DNA level, the sequence is TGTGCCAGCAGCCGAGGACTAGCGGGTTATGAGCAGTTCTTC. Its protein is CASSRGLAGYEQFF.